The rows below give T cell receptor beta chains drawn from one sample of a study of blood T cell repertoires in COVID-19. The assay was immunoSEQ multiplex PCR, and TCRdb's table has in-frame clones only and misses some. The sample holds about 180,000 clones, 82% seen once. The material sequenced was peripheral blood. Receptor source: a woman of 80 years or more with active or convalescent COVID-19. CDR3s include the opening cysteine and the closing phenylalanine or tryptophan. Each record gives: clone size, D gene, J gene, V gene, CDR3 DNA, CDR3 protein. A D gene is named only where the DNA matches it firmly. Not every row has a clone size; where given, it reads once, few, many or a size class.

abundance: -
d_gene: TRBD2
j_gene: TRBJ2-2
v_gene: TRBV11-2
CDR3nt: TGTGCCAGCAGCCGCGGGACTAGCGGGATCAAGGGGACCGGGGAGCTGTTTTTT
CDR3aa: CASSRGTSGIKGTGELFF

abundance: -
d_gene: -
j_gene: TRBJ2-1
v_gene: TRBV7-3
CDR3nt: TGTGCCAGCAGCCCGACTCTAATATCCTACAATGAGCAGTTCTTC
CDR3aa: CASSPTLISYNEQFF

abundance: -
d_gene: TRBD1
j_gene: TRBJ1-2
v_gene: TRBV5-1
CDR3nt: TGCGCCAGCAGCTTGCAGGGGGGAAACTATGGCTACACCTTC
CDR3aa: CASSLQGGNYGYTF

abundance: -
d_gene: -
j_gene: TRBJ1-1
v_gene: TRBV30
CDR3nt: TGTGCCTGGAGGGCAGGGGCGGGGAACACTGAAGCTTTCTTT
CDR3aa: CAWRAGAGNTEAFF

abundance: once
d_gene: -
j_gene: TRBJ1-1
v_gene: TRBV2
CDR3nt: TGTGCCAGCTCTATACTCACAGGTCTCGGGGCTTTCTTT
CDR3aa: CASSILTGLGAFF

abundance: -
d_gene: TRBD2
j_gene: TRBJ2-3
v_gene: TRBV20-1
CDR3nt: TGCAGTGCGAGTAGCGGGGGGCACACAGATACGCAGTATTTT
CDR3aa: CSASSGGHTDTQYF

abundance: -
d_gene: -
j_gene: TRBJ1-2
v_gene: TRBV9
CDR3nt: TGTGCCAGCAGCGCCGGGGGGCGCGTCTATGGCTACACCTTC
CDR3aa: CASSAGGRVYGYTF

abundance: -
d_gene: -
j_gene: TRBJ2-3
v_gene: TRBV5-1
CDR3nt: TGCGCCAGCAGCACCGATGGACTGGGGAGAGCAGATACGCAGTATTTT
CDR3aa: CASSTDGLGRADTQYF

abundance: once
d_gene: -
j_gene: TRBJ2-2
v_gene: TRBV10-2
CDR3nt: TGCGCCAGCAGGCAGGGTATGAACACCGGGGAGCTGTTTTTT
CDR3aa: CASRQGMNTGELFF

abundance: -
d_gene: TRBD1
j_gene: TRBJ2-7
v_gene: TRBV5-1
CDR3nt: TGCGCCCGCAGCAGGGGGCGGGGACAGGGGGAATACGAGCAGTACTTC
CDR3aa: CARSRGRGQGEYEQYF

abundance: -
d_gene: -
j_gene: TRBJ2-3
v_gene: TRBV5-1
CDR3nt: TGCGCCAGCAGCTTGGATACAGGGAAAATATATACGCAGTATTTT
CDR3aa: CASSLDTGKIYTQYF

abundance: -
d_gene: TRBD1
j_gene: TRBJ1-1
v_gene: TRBV14
CDR3nt: TGTGCCAGCAGCCTGAAGACAGGGAGAGGAGACACTGAAGCTTTCTTT
CDR3aa: CASSLKTGRGDTEAFF

abundance: -
d_gene: TRBD1
j_gene: TRBJ1-3
v_gene: TRBV7-7
CDR3nt: TGTGCTAGCAGCGCCGGACAGGGGGCTGGAAACACCATATATTTT
CDR3aa: CASSAGQGAGNTIYF

abundance: -
d_gene: -
j_gene: TRBJ2-1
v_gene: TRBV3-1/TRBV3-2
CDR3nt: TGTGCCAGCAGCCATATCGACAGTGACAATGAGCAGTTCTTC
CDR3aa: CASSHIDSDNEQFF

abundance: -
d_gene: -
j_gene: TRBJ1-5
v_gene: TRBV19
CDR3nt: TGTGCCAGTAGTATCGGTTTTAGCAATCAGCCCCAGCATTTT
CDR3aa: CASSIGFSNQPQHF

abundance: -
d_gene: -
j_gene: TRBJ2-5
v_gene: TRBV28
CDR3nt: TGTGCCAGCAGTTTAACGGGGTCCGGCGAGACCCAGTACTTC
CDR3aa: CASSLTGSGETQYF

abundance: -
d_gene: -
j_gene: TRBJ1-5
v_gene: TRBV5-1
CDR3nt: TGCGCCAGCAGCCGGGACTCAGGTAGCAATCAGCCCCAGCATTTT
CDR3aa: CASSRDSGSNQPQHF

abundance: -
d_gene: -
j_gene: TRBJ2-1
v_gene: TRBV20-1
CDR3nt: TGCAGTTTATCAGGGTACAATGAGCAGTTCTTC
CDR3aa: CSLSGYNEQFF

abundance: -
d_gene: TRBD2
j_gene: TRBJ2-3
v_gene: TRBV3-1/TRBV3-2
CDR3nt: TGTGCCAGCAGCCGACAGCGGGGCGCAGATACGCAGTATTTT
CDR3aa: CASSRQRGADTQYF

abundance: -
d_gene: -
j_gene: TRBJ2-7
v_gene: TRBV10-1
CDR3nt: TGCGCCAGCAGTGGGTACAGGGGGGGCGAGCAGTACTTC
CDR3aa: CASSGYRGGEQYF

abundance: -
d_gene: -
j_gene: TRBJ2-2
v_gene: TRBV3-1/TRBV3-2
CDR3nt: TGTGCCAGCAGCCACTCCCGCACCGGGGAGCTGTTTTTT
CDR3aa: CASSHSRTGELFF

abundance: -
d_gene: -
j_gene: TRBJ2-1
v_gene: TRBV28
CDR3nt: TGTGCCAGCAGTTTCGTCCAGGGGAGCTCCTACAATGAGCAGTTCTTC
CDR3aa: CASSFVQGSSYNEQFF

abundance: -
d_gene: TRBD2
j_gene: TRBJ2-7
v_gene: TRBV28
CDR3nt: TGTGCCAGCAGTTTAAGAGTCGGTAGCGGGGCCTACGAGCAGTACTTC
CDR3aa: CASSLRVGSGAYEQYF

abundance: -
d_gene: TRBD1
j_gene: TRBJ2-4
v_gene: TRBV5-1
CDR3nt: TGCGCCAGCAGCTGGACACCGGGACAGGGGGACATTCAGTACTTC
CDR3aa: CASSWTPGQGDIQYF

abundance: once
d_gene: -
j_gene: TRBJ1-1
v_gene: TRBV29-1
CDR3nt: TGCAGCGTTGGAAGGGGCACTGAAGCTTTCTTT
CDR3aa: CSVGRGTEAFF

abundance: -
d_gene: -
j_gene: TRBJ2-5
v_gene: TRBV18
CDR3nt: TGTGCCAGCTCACCACCGTCAGGGATCTTCCAAGAGACCCAGTACTTC
CDR3aa: CASSPPSGIFQETQYF

abundance: -
d_gene: -
j_gene: TRBJ2-2
v_gene: TRBV2
CDR3nt: TGTGCCAGCAGCGATCACCCCTCGGGCACCGGGGAGCTGTTTTTT
CDR3aa: CASSDHPSGTGELFF

abundance: -
d_gene: -
j_gene: TRBJ1-2
v_gene: TRBV6-5
CDR3nt: TGTGCCAGCAGCCCAGATAAAACAGGGCTTGGCTACACCTTC
CDR3aa: CASSPDKTGLGYTF

abundance: -
d_gene: TRBD1
j_gene: TRBJ1-1
v_gene: TRBV5-1
CDR3nt: TGCGCCAGCAGCTTGGCGACAGGGGGCACTGAAGCTTTCTTT
CDR3aa: CASSLATGGTEAFF

abundance: -
d_gene: TRBD1
j_gene: TRBJ2-6
v_gene: TRBV18
CDR3nt: TGTGCCAGCTCACTCAGGGGGTCTGGGGCCAACGTCCTGACTTTC
CDR3aa: CASSLRGSGANVLTF

abundance: -
d_gene: -
j_gene: TRBJ1-1
v_gene: TRBV5-1
CDR3nt: TGCGCCAGCAGCTTTCGACAGTTGAACACTGAAGCTTTCTTT
CDR3aa: CASSFRQLNTEAFF

abundance: -
d_gene: -
j_gene: TRBJ2-7
v_gene: TRBV11-3
CDR3nt: TGTGCCAGCAGCTTAGATTTCGGGGAGCAGTACTTC
CDR3aa: CASSLDFGEQYF

abundance: -
d_gene: TRBD1
j_gene: TRBJ1-2
v_gene: TRBV19
CDR3nt: TGTGCCAGTACCCCCTGGGGTGCAGGGGGCTATGGCTACACCTTC
CDR3aa: CASTPWGAGGYGYTF

abundance: -
d_gene: -
j_gene: TRBJ2-1
v_gene: TRBV7-2
CDR3nt: TGTGCCAGCAGCTTATCGGTAAGCTCCTACAATGAGCAGTTCTTC
CDR3aa: CASSLSVSSYNEQFF

abundance: -
d_gene: -
j_gene: TRBJ2-7
v_gene: TRBV6-1
CDR3nt: TGTGCCAGCAGTGAAGAAGGCGGTGCCTACGAGCAGTACTTC
CDR3aa: CASSEEGGAYEQYF

abundance: -
d_gene: -
j_gene: TRBJ1-5
v_gene: TRBV19
CDR3nt: TGTGCAACCGTAGATGGCAATCAGCCCCAGCATTTT
CDR3aa: CATVDGNQPQHF

abundance: -
d_gene: -
j_gene: TRBJ2-7
v_gene: TRBV11-2
CDR3nt: TGTGCCAGCCGCGCTGCCTACGAGCAGTACTTC
CDR3aa: CASRAAYEQYF